What follows is one TCR beta chain and its context. These data belong to a study of cytomegalovirus exposure and HLA in healthy donors. PCR was performed using 60 Vbeta and 13 Jbeta primers. Sequencing was performed with immunoSEQ multiplex PCR; in TCRdb, only in-frame clones are kept and a portion is missing. The sample holds tens of thousands of clones; under 80% are singletons and the top ten take about 9.1%. The specimen sequenced was PBMCs. The clonotype comes from a man aged 40-55 years in good health and CMV-seropositive.

The CDR3 DNA follows: TGCGCCAGCAGCTTGGCGGGGGGCGGAAGGGGTCAGCCCCAGCATTTT. Translating gives CASSLAGGGRGQPQHF. V usage is TRBV5-1 and J usage is TRBJ1-5, with D perhaps matching TRBD1 (6 bases). From germline, CDR1 is SGHRS and CDR2 YFSETQ. The CDR3 loop spans 16 amino acids. V was pared by 0 bases and J by 6 bases, with 16 bases between.